This TCR beta chain was obtained from a study of cytomegalovirus exposure and HLA in healthy donors. Both 60 Vbeta primers and 13 Jbeta primers went into the PCR. Method: immunoSEQ multiplex PCR; TCRdb's copy keeps in-frame clones and lacks some. Found here are around 80,000 clones; the top ten clones hold 4.5% to 6%. Per germline, CDR1 MDHEN and CDR2 SYDVKM. The junction had 3 bases not matched to a gene; V was cut back by 4 bases and J by 2 bases. The CDR3 has 15 residues. The chain combines TRBV28 with TRBJ2-7, with TRBD2 identical over 12 bases. Sequenced sample: PBMCs. The receptor's source is a man between 35 and 55 years old in good health and CMV-seronegative. CDR3 bases: TGTGCCAGCAGTTCATCTAGCGGGGGGGCCTACGAGCAGTACTTC. It specifies CASSSSSGGAYEQYF.